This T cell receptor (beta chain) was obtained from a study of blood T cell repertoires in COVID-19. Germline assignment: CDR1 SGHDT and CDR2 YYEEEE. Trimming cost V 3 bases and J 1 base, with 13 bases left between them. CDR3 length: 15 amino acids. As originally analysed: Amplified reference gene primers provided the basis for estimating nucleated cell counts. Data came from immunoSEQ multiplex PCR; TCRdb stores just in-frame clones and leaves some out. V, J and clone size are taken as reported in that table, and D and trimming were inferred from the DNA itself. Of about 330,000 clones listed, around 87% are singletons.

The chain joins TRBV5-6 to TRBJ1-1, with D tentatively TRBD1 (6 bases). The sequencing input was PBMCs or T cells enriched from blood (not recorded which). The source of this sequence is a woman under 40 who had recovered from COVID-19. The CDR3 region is CASSSQGLENTEAFF. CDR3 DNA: TGTGCCAGCAGCTCACAGGGTCTGGAGAACACTGAAGCTTTCTTT.